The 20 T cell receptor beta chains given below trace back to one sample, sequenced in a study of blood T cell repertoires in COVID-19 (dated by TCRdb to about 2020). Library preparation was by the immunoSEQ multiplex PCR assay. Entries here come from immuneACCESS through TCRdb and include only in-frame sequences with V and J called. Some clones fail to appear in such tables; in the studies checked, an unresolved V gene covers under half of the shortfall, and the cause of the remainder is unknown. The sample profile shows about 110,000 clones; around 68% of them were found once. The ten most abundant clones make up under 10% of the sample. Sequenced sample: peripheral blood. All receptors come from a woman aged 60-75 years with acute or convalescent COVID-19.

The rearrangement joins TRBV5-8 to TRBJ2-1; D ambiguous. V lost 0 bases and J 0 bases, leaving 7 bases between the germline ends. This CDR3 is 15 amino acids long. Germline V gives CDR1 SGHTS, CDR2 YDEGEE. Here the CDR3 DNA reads TGTGCCAGCAGCTTGGGAGCGAGCTCCTACAATGAGCAGTTCTTC. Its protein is CASSLGASSYNEQFF.

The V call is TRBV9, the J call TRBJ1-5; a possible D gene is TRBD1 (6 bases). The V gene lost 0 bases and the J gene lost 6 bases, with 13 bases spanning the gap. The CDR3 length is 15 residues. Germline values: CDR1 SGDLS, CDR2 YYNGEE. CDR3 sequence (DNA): TGTGCCAGCAGCGTAGGGGAACAGACAGGTCAGCCCCAGCATTTT. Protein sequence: CASSVGEQTGQPQHF.

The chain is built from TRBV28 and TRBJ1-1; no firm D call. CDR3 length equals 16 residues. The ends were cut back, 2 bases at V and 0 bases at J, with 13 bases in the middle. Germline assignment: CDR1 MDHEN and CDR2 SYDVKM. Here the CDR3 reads CASSLGGAGMNTEAFF. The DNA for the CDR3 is TGTGCCAGCAGTTTAGGAGGTGCAGGCATGAACACTGAAGCTTTCTTT.

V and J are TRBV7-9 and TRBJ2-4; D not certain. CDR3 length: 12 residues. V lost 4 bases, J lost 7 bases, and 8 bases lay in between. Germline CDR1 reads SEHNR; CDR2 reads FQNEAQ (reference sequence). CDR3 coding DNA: TGTGCCAGCAGCTCCCAGGCGAACATTCAGTACTTC. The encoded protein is CASSSQANIQYF. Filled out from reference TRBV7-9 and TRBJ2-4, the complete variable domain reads DTGVSQNPRHKITKRGQNVTFRCDPISEHNRLYWYRQTLGQGPEFLTYFQNEAQLEKSRLLSDRFSAERPKGSFSTLEIQRTEQGDSAMYLCASSSQANIQYFGAGTRLSVL.

CDR3 in amino acids: CASSYRRGTGGYTF. As DNA, the CDR3 is TGTGCCAGCAGTTACCGGCGGGGGACGGGGGGCTACACCTTC. J is TRBJ1-2 and V is TRBV6-5; weak D call: TRBD1 (5 bases). The CDR3 is 14 residues long. V was pared by 2 bases and J by 8 bases, with 15 bases between. Germline values: CDR1 MNHEY, CDR2 SVGAGI.

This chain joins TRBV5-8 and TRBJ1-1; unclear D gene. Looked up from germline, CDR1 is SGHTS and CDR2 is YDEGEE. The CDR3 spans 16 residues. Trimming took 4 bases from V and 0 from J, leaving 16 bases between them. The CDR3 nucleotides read TGTGCCAGCAGCCACGGTATAGGCAGGATGAACACTGAAGCTTTCTTT. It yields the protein CASSHGIGRMNTEAFF. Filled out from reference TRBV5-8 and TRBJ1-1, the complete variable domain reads EAGVTQSPTHLIKTRGQQATLRCSPISGHTSVYWYQQALGLGLQFLLWYDEGEERNRGNFPPRFSGRQFPNYSSELNVNALELEDSALYLCASSHGIGRMNTEAFFGQGTRLTVV.

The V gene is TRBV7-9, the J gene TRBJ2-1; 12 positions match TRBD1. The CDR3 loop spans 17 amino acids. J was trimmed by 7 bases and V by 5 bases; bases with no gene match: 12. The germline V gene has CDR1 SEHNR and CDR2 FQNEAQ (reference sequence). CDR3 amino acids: CASSAPPGQGARNEQFF. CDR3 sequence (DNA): TGTGCCAGCAGCGCTCCCCCGGGACAGGGGGCGCGGAATGAGCAGTTCTTC.

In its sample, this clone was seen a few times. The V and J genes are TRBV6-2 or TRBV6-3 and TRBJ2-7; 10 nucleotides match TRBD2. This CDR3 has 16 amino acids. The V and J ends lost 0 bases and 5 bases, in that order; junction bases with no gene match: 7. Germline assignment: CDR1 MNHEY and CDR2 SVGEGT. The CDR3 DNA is TGTGCCAGCAGTTACTCAAGAGCGGGGGGGCACCACGAGCAGTACTTC. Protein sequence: CASSYSRAGGHHEQYF.

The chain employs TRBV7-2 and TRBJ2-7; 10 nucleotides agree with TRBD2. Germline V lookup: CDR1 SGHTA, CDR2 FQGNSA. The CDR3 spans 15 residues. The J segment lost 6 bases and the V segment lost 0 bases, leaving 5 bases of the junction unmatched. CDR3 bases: TGTGCCAGCAGCTTAGCACGGGGACTAGCGACCGAGCAGTACTTC. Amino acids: CASSLARGLATEQYF.

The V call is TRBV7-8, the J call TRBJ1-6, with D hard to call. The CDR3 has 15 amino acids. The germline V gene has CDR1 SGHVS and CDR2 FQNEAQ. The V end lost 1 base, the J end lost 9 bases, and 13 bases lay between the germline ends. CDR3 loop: CASSLEGGSSSPLHF. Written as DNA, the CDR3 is TGTGCCAGCAGCTTAGAAGGTGGATCTAGTTCACCCCTCCACTTT.

The CDR3 sequence is CASSLDRENEKLFF. The DNA of the CDR3 is TGTGCCAGCAGCTTGGACAGGGAGAATGAAAAACTGTTTTTT. The genes are TRBV5-4 and TRBJ1-4; D perhaps matches TRBD1 (6 bases). The CDR3 has 14 residues. V was trimmed by 0 bases and J by 5 bases, leaving 8 bases between them. Germline V gene lookup returns CDR1 SGHNT and CDR2 YYREEE (reference sequence).

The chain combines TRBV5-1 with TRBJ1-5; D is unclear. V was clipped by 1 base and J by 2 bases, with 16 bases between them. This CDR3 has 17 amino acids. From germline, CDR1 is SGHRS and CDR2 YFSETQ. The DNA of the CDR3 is TGCGCCAGCAGCTTGTATAGTATCGGCCAGGGCAATCAGCCCCAGCATTTT. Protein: CASSLYSIGQGNQPQHF.

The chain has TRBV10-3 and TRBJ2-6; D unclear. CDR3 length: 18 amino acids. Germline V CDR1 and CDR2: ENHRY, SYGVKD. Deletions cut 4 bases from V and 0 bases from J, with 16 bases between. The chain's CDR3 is CAISAKKEVVSGANVLTF. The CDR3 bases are TGTGCCATCAGTGCGAAAAAAGAGGTAGTCTCTGGGGCCAACGTCCTGACTTTC.

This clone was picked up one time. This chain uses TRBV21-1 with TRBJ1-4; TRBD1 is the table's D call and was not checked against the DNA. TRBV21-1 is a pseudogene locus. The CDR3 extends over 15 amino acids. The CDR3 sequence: CASSKGQSFNEKLFF. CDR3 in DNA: TGTGCCAGCAGCAAAGGACAGTCGTTTAATGAAAAACTGTTTTTT.

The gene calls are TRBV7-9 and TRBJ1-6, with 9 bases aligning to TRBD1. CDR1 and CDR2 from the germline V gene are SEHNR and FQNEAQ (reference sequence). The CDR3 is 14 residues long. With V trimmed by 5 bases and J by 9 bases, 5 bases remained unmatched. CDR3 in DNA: TGTGCCAGCAGCACGGGACAGGGCGGTTCACCCCTCCACTTT. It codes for CASSTGQGGSPLHF.

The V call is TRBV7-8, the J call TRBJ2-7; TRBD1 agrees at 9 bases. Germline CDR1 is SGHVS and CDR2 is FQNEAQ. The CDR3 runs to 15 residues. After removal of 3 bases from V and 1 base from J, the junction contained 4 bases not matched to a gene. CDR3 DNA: TGTGCCAGCAGCTTGGTACAGGGGGCATCCTACGAGCAGTACTTC. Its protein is CASSLVQGASYEQYF.

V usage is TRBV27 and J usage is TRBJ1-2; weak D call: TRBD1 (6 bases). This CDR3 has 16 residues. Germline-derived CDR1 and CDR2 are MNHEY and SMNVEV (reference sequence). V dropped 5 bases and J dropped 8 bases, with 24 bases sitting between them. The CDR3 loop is CASSTRQAGFPGGYTF. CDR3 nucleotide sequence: TGTGCCAGCAGTACCCGACAGGCAGGGTTCCCAGGGGGCTACACCTTC.

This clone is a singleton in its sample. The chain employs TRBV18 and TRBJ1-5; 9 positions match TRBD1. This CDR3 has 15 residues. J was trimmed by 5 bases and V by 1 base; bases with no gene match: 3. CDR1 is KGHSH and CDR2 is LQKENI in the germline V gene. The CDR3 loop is CASSPLTGGDQPQHF. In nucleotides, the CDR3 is TGTGCCAGCTCACCACTGACAGGGGGAGATCAGCCCCAGCATTTT.

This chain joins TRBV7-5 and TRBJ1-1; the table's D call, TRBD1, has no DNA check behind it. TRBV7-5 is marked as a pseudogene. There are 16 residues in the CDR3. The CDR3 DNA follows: TGTGTCAGAAGCCATACGAATTCGGCAGGGGATACTGAAGCTTTCTTT. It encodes CVRSHTNSAGDTEAFF.

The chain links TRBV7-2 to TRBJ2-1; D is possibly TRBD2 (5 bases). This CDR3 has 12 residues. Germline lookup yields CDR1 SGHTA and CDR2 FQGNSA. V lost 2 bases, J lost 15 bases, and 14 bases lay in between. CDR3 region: CASSLLAHEGFF. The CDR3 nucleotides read TGTGCCAGCAGCTTATTGGCCCACGAGGGGTTCTTC.